The 32 T cell receptor beta chains presented below share a single source sample, sequenced in a study of cytomegalovirus exposure and HLA in healthy donors. 13 Jbeta primers and 60 Vbeta primers were used for the PCR. Assay: immunoSEQ multiplex PCR; the TCRdb copy retains only in-frame clones and omits some. The sample lists about 110,000 clones; more than 65% were seen once. The source material was PBMCs. The receptors here all came from a woman under 40 in good health and CMV-seronegative.

The chain employs TRBV30 and TRBJ2-1, with TRBD1 identical over 7 bases. The CDR3 sequence is 13 residues long. Germline CDR1 reads GTSNPN; CDR2 reads SVGIG (reference sequence). With V trimmed by 3 bases and J by 8 bases, 7 bases remained unmatched. The chain's CDR3 is CAWRNRGGDEQFF. The CDR3 nucleotides are TGTGCCTGGAGGAACAGGGGTGGGGATGAGCAGTTCTTC.

The V gene is TRBV19, the J gene TRBJ2-7, with a possible D match to TRBD1 (6 bases). CDR3 size: 15 residues. Germline-derived CDR1 and CDR2 are LNHDA and SQIVND (reference sequence). The V end was cut by 4 bases, the J end by 0 bases, with 13 bases between. This CDR3 is CASSTGTPPSYEQYF. CDR3 sequence (DNA): TGTGCCAGTAGTACCGGGACACCCCCCTCCTACGAGCAGTACTTC. Filled out from reference TRBV19 and TRBJ2-7, the complete variable domain reads DGGITQSPKYLFRKEGQNVTLSCEQNLNHDAMYWYRQDPGQGLRLIYYSQIVNDFQKGDIAEGYSVSREKKESFPLTVTSAQKNPTAFYLCASSTGTPPSYEQYFGPGTRLTVT.

V is TRBV27 and J is TRBJ2-6; a possible D gene is TRBD1 (6 bases). Trimming shortened V by 4 bases and J by 0 bases, and 13 bases separated the two germline ends. Germline V CDR1 and CDR2: MNHEY, SMNVEV (reference sequence). The CDR3 spans 17 residues. The CDR3 reads CASSSPGQSSGANVLTF. The CDR3 region has the DNA TGTGCCAGCAGTTCCCCGGGACAAAGCTCTGGGGCCAACGTCCTGACTTTC.

This clone appeared a few times. This rearrangement joins TRBV4-1 to TRBJ1-1; D uncertain. From germline, CDR1 is MGHRA and CDR2 YSYEKL. Trimming pared 1 base from V and 2 bases from J, leaving 11 bases between. CDR3 length: 15 amino acids. CDR3 sequence: CASSQASGRNTEAFF. The DNA of the CDR3 is TGCGCCAGCAGCCAAGCATCAGGCAGAAACACTGAAGCTTTCTTT.

Concerning this clone itself: Other nucleotide sequences from this sample produce the same CDR3. This rearrangement joins TRBV29-1 to TRBJ1-1; TRBD1 might be the D (5 bases). The CDR3 has 10 residues. The germline V gene has CDR1 SQVTM and CDR2 ANQGSEA. Trimming cost V 6 bases and J 6 bases, with 8 bases left between them. CDR3 amino acids: CSVQGAEAFF. In nucleotides, the CDR3 is TGCAGCGTCCAGGGCGCTGAAGCTTTCTTT.

This clone was counted a few times. The gene calls are TRBV4-1 and TRBJ2-3; maybe TRBD2 (5 bases). With 1 base removed from V and 0 bases from J, the gap between germline ends came to 5 bases. This CDR3 has 14 amino acids. Looked up from germline, CDR1 is MGHRA and CDR2 is YSYEKL. The CDR3 coding sequence is TGCGCCAGCAGCCAAGGGACTAGCACAGATACGCAGTATTTT. Translation: CASSQGTSTDTQYF.

This clone was recorded only once. The chain combines TRBV11-2 with TRBJ2-7; D is ambiguous. Germline CDR1 is SGHAT and CDR2 is FQNNGV. Trimming stripped 1 base from V and 4 bases from J, with 8 bases between. The CDR3 consists of 13 residues. In DNA, the CDR3 is TGTGCCAGCAGCTTAGGAGAGGTATACGAGCAGTACTTC. Translating it yields CASSLGEVYEQYF.

This chain joins TRBV19 and TRBJ1-5; tentative D call: TRBD1 (5 bases). CDR1 and CDR2 (germline): LNHDA, SQIVND (reference sequence). The ends were cut back, 5 bases at V and 2 bases at J, with 13 bases in the middle. The CDR3 consists of 15 residues. CDR3 protein: CASSGETVGNQPQHF. In nucleotides, the CDR3 is TGTGCCAGTAGTGGCGAGACAGTAGGCAATCAGCCCCAGCATTTT. Looking up the rest from reference TRBV19 and TRBJ1-5 gives the full variable domain: DGGITQSPKYLFRKEGQNVTLSCEQNLNHDAMYWYRQDPGQGLRLIYYSQIVNDFQKGDIAEGYSVSREKKESFPLTVTSAQKNPTAFYLCASSGETVGNQPQHFGDGTRLSIL.

The rearrangement uses TRBV7-6 and TRBJ1-2, with TRBD1 matching over 7 bases. V dropped 5 bases and J dropped 3; count of bases not matched to a gene: 6. The CDR3 is 14 amino acids. CDR1 SGHVS and CDR2 FNYEAQ come from the germline V gene. The CDR3 spells CASSTPTGYYGYTF. CDR3 DNA: TGTGCCAGCAGCACACCGACAGGGTACTATGGCTACACCTTC. Looking up the rest from reference TRBV7-6 and TRBJ1-2 gives the full variable domain: GAGVSQSPRYKVTKRGQDVALRCDPISGHVSLYWYRQALGQGPEFLTYFNYEAQQDKSGLPNDRFSAERPEGSISTLTIQRTEQRDSAMYRCASSTPTGYYGYTFGSGTRLTVV.

The V and J genes are TRBV27 and TRBJ2-7; D is perhaps TRBD2 (5 bases). V lost 2 bases, J lost 3 bases, and 11 bases lay in between. Germline assignment: CDR1 MNHEY and CDR2 SMNVEV (reference sequence). This CDR3 is 14 amino acids long. In DNA, the CDR3 is TGTGCCAGCAGTTTACGGGCAGGAGGCTACGAGCAGTACTTC. Encoded protein: CASSLRAGGYEQYF.

The V gene is TRBV5-4, the J gene TRBJ1-4; D might be TRBD1 (6 bases). Trimming cost V 3 bases and J 6 bases, with 12 bases left between them. This CDR3 contains 14 residues. Germline-derived CDR1 and CDR2 are SGHNT and YYREEE (reference sequence). The CDR3 DNA sequence: TGTGCCAGCAGCTCGCAGGGGAGCGATGAAAAACTGTTTTTT. Its translation is CASSSQGSDEKLFF.

Comments on this clone: Other DNA sequences in this specimen translate into the identical CDR3. The chain recombines TRBV30 with TRBJ2-1; D remains ambiguous. Germline V gene data show CDR1 as GTSNPN and CDR2 as SVGIG (reference sequence). Trimming shortened V by 1 base and J by 9 bases, and 4 bases separated the two germline ends. The CDR3 sequence is 10 residues long. CDR3 sequence (DNA): TGTGCCTGGAGTGGAGGTGAGCAGTTCTTC. The encoded protein is CAWSGGEQFF.

Here the CDR3 reads CASSRSYEQYF. The DNA of the CDR3 is TGTGCCAGCAGCCGGAGCTACGAGCAGTACTTC. This sequence joins TRBV5-4 and TRBJ2-5; unclear D gene. Judging by the DNA end, TRBJ2-7 fits better; the J call may be wrong. CDR3 length: 11 residues. Germline assignment: CDR1 SGHNT and CDR2 YYREEE (reference sequence).

This clone was recorded a few times. The V and J genes are TRBV14 and TRBJ1-4; TRBD1 matches at 7 bases. Germline-derived CDR1 and CDR2 are SGHDN and FVKESK. The CDR3 length is 17 residues. The J segment lost 5 bases and the V segment lost 1 base, leaving 10 bases of the junction unmatched. The CDR3 DNA reads as TGTGCCAGCAGCCAAGGCACCCGGACAGGCTCCAATGAAAAACTGTTTTTT. Translation: CASSQGTRTGSNEKLFF.

V is TRBV5-8 and J is TRBJ1-1, with D possibly TRBD1 on 5 matching bases. Trimming pared 7 bases from V and 5 bases from J, leaving 18 bases between. Germline V gives CDR1 SGHTS, CDR2 YDEGEE. The CDR3 covers 14 residues. CDR3 in amino acids: CASQSWTSKTEAFF. The CDR3 nucleotides are TGTGCCAGCCAATCATGGACATCGAAGACTGAAGCTTTCTTT.

The chain carries TRBV6-5 and TRBJ2-2; a weak D match, TRBD2 (5 bases). This CDR3 is built from 14 residues. Germline V CDR1 and CDR2: MNHEY, SVGAGI. Deletions cut 6 bases from V and 3 bases from J, with 11 bases between. For the CDR3, the DNA is TGTGCCAGCAGAAAAAAGGGAGACACCGGGGAGCTGTTTTTT. Protein product: CASRKKGDTGELFF.

V usage is TRBV2 and J usage is TRBJ1-1, with TRBD1 as a possible D gene (5 bases). Germline CDR1 is SNHLY and CDR2 is FYNNEI. V was cut by 4 bases and J by 0 bases, with 6 bases left in between. The CDR3 is made up of 13 amino acids. The CDR3 sequence is CASSGGLNTEAFF. In DNA, the CDR3 is TGTGCCAGCAGTGGGGGCTTGAACACTGAAGCTTTCTTT.

Written as DNA, the CDR3 is TGTGCCTGGAGACCCGGGACAGGGGTCCACGAGCAGTACTTC. Protein sequence: CAWRPGTGVHEQYF. This sequence joins TRBV30 and TRBJ2-7, with 10 bases that match TRBD1. The V gene end was trimmed by 3 bases and the J gene end by 5 bases; junction bases not matched to a gene: 7. This CDR3 has 14 residues. The germline V gene encodes CDR1 GTSNPN and CDR2 SVGIG (reference sequence).

Regarding this clone: Sequence at one end of the junction differs from germline and may be a read error. CDR3 bases: TGTGCCAGCACTGAAGGGACACCACCCCTTCGAGATGGCTACACCTTC. Translating it yields CASTEGTPPLRDGYTF. The chain combines TRBV6-1 with TRBJ1-2; perhaps TRBD1 as D (6 bases). This CDR3 contains 16 residues. Germline V gene data show CDR1 as MNHNS and CDR2 as SASEGT.

V gene TRBV9 combines with J gene TRBJ1-3; 7 bases match TRBD1. The CDR3 is made up of 12 amino acids. Trimming at V came to 5 bases and at J to 4 bases, leaving 0 bases not matched to a gene. Per germline, CDR1 SGDLS and CDR2 YYNGEE. CDR3 sequence (DNA): TGTGCCAGCAGGGACAGGGGAAACACCATATATTTT. Translation gives CASRDRGNTIYF.

CDR3 sequence: CASSLDSVSGNTIYF. The CDR3, as DNA: TGCGCCAGCAGCTTGGACTCGGTCTCTGGAAACACCATATATTTT. This sequence joins TRBV5-1 and TRBJ1-3, with D unresolved. The V and J ends lost 0 bases and 0 bases respectively, with 7 bases between them. Per the germline V gene, CDR1 is SGHRS and CDR2 is YFSETQ. CDR3 length equals 15 residues.

Only one count was recorded for this clone. This chain links TRBV19 with TRBJ1-2, with 8 bases fitting TRBD1. This CDR3 is built from 13 residues. CDR1 and CDR2 from the germline V gene are LNHDA and SQIVND (reference sequence). Unmatched junction bases numbered 5, after V lost 10 bases and J lost 1 base. CDR3 bases: TGTGCCACTAACAGGGGGTTTAACTATGGCTACACCTTC. This codes for CATNRGFNYGYTF.

The V and J genes are TRBV10-3 and TRBJ2-7; TRBD2 matches 10 bases. Germline-derived CDR1 and CDR2 are ENHRY and SYGVKD. The CDR3 spans 11 residues. Germline trimming cut 9 bases from V and 6 bases from J; bases unmatched to any gene: 2. The CDR3 protein is CAISGGVEQYF. In DNA form, the CDR3 reads TGTGCCATAAGCGGGGGGGTCGAGCAGTACTTC.

V usage is TRBV19 and J usage is TRBJ2-7, with D possibly being TRBD2 (6 bases). The CDR3 contains 11 residues. Germline V gene sequence: CDR1 LNHDA, CDR2 SQIVND (reference sequence). Trimming removed 3 bases from V and 6 bases from J, with 6 bases in between. The CDR3 bases are TGTGCCAGTAGTATCGGGGGCGAGCAGTACTTC. Translated: CASSIGGEQYF.

The chain links TRBV15 to TRBJ2-3; weak D call: TRBD1 (6 bases). Trimming shortened V by 8 bases and J by 0 bases, and 18 bases separated the two germline ends. The CDR3 is made up of 16 amino acids. CDR1 is LNHNV, CDR2 YYDKDF, per germline (reference sequence). The CDR3 nucleotides read TGTGCCACCGGAAAACAGGGAGTTTTCAGCACAGATACGCAGTATTTT. Translation: CATGKQGVFSTDTQYF.

This chain uses TRBV6-5 with TRBJ1-3; D remains ambiguous. Germline V gives CDR1 MNHEY, CDR2 SVGAGI. The germline V and J ends were trimmed by 2 bases and 4 bases, with 15 bases remaining between them. There are 16 residues in the CDR3. Here the CDR3 reads CASSYDIPLGGNTIYF. In DNA form, the CDR3 reads TGTGCCAGCAGTTACGACATACCACTAGGAGGAAACACCATATATTTT.

This clone was seen a single time. The chain has TRBV30 and TRBJ1-1; D unclear. The CDR3 loop spans 12 amino acids. Trimming shortened V by 4 bases and J by 5 bases, and 11 bases separated the two germline ends. The germline gives CDR1 GTSNPN, CDR2 SVGIG (reference sequence). The CDR3 loop is CAWTRLQTEAFF. The DNA of the CDR3 is TGTGCCTGGACTCGACTACAGACTGAAGCTTTCTTT.

The chain couples TRBV19 to TRBJ2-1; 12 nucleotides agree with TRBD2. Trimming took 5 bases from V and 2 from J; bases not matched to a gene: 7. The CDR3 runs to 17 residues. Germline V gives CDR1 LNHDA, CDR2 SQIVND (reference sequence). The CDR3 nucleotides are TGTGCCAGTAGTCCGAGACTAGCGGGAGAGGCCTACAATGAGCAGTTCTTC. Its protein is CASSPRLAGEAYNEQFF.

The V gene is TRBV4-2, the J gene TRBJ2-5; D may be TRBD1 (6 bases). V was cut by 3 bases and J by 2 bases, with 13 bases left in between. The CDR3 is 15 amino acids. Per germline, CDR1 LGHNA and CDR2 YNFKEQ. In DNA, the CDR3 is TGTGCCAGCAGCCAGCAGGGGAACCCTCAAGAGACCCAGTACTTC. Translating it yields CASSQQGNPQETQYF.

V usage is TRBV18 and J usage is TRBJ2-3; 9 bases align to TRBD1. V gave up 5 bases and J gave up 5 bases; unmatched junction bases: 8. The CDR3 totals 15 residues. The germline V gene has CDR1 KGHSH and CDR2 LQKENI. This chain's CDR3 is CASSDTGGKGDTQYF. As DNA, the CDR3 is TGTGCCAGCTCAGATACAGGGGGCAAGGGAGATACGCAGTATTTT.

This clone was counted a few times. The V gene is TRBV5-1, the J gene TRBJ1-2; 9 bases match TRBD1. Trimming took 1 base from V and 8 from J; bases not matched to a gene: 6. The germline gives CDR1 SGHRS, CDR2 YFSETQ. This CDR3 is built from 14 residues. CDR3 nucleotides: TGCGCCAGCAGCTTGACCCGACAGGGGGAGGGCTACACCTTC. As protein: CASSLTRQGEGYTF.

The rearrangement joins TRBV27 to TRBJ1-4, with 10 bases lining up with TRBD1. J was trimmed by 7 bases and V by 6 bases; bases with no gene match: 5. The CDR3 runs 14 residues. Germline assignment: CDR1 MNHEY and CDR2 SMNVEV (reference sequence). The CDR3 loop reads CASREWTGGEKLFF. In nucleotides, the CDR3 is TGTGCCAGCAGGGAATGGACAGGGGGTGAAAAACTGTTTTTT.